Listed below are T cell receptor beta chains from one sample, sequenced in a study of Graves' ophthalmopathy and Graves' hyperthyroidism. Each CDR3 protein is one row after TCRdb ran MiXCR on the multiplex PCR reads. This sample has approximately 1.2 million distinct CDR3 sequences, with less than 45% found just once. Sequencing used peripheral blood or thyroid tissue (not recorded which). The receptors come from an adult man with Graves' hyperthyroidism. Each CDR3 is given with its conserved first and last residue. Each record gives: clone size, J gene, V gene, D gene, CDR3 protein, CDR3 DNA. The D gene is left open where the match is weak. Clone size, where shown, is once, few, many, or a class for clones that have expanded.

clone_size: few; j_call: TRBJ1-3; v_call: TRBV19; d_call: -; cdr3_aa: CASRGADSGNTIYF; cdr3_nt: TGTGCCAGTAGGGGAGCGGACTCTGGAAACACCATATATTTT
clone_size: few; j_call: TRBJ2-7; v_call: TRBV10-3; d_call: TRBD2; cdr3_aa: CAISERGAGDSREQYF; cdr3_nt: TGTGCCATCAGTGAAAGAGGAGCGGGAGACTCGCGCGAGCAGTACTTC
clone_size: -; j_call: TRBJ1-2; v_call: TRBV7-9; d_call: -; cdr3_aa: CASSPGAAYGYTF; cdr3_nt: TGTGCCAGCAGCCCCGGTGCGGCCTATGGCTACACCTTC
clone_size: -; j_call: TRBJ2-2; v_call: TRBV7-9; d_call: -; cdr3_aa: CASSLVQALVSTGELFF; cdr3_nt: TGTGCCAGCAGCTTAGTCCAGGCTCTAGTGAGTACCGGGGAGCTGTTTTTT
clone_size: many; j_call: TRBJ1-1; v_call: TRBV29-1; d_call: -; cdr3_aa: CSVEAPGDTEAFF; cdr3_nt: TGCAGCGTTGAAGCCCCAGGGGATACTGAAGCTTTCTTT
clone_size: -; j_call: TRBJ1-1; v_call: TRBV5-4; d_call: -; cdr3_aa: CASILAKNEAFF; cdr3_nt: TGTGCCAGCATCTTGGCGAAAAACGAAGCTTTCTTT
clone_size: -; j_call: TRBJ2-7; v_call: TRBV4-1; d_call: -; cdr3_aa: CASSLWPRVVDEQYF; cdr3_nt: TGCGCCAGCAGCCTTTGGCCAAGGGTTGTGGACGAGCAGTACTTC
clone_size: many; j_call: TRBJ2-2; v_call: TRBV7-9; d_call: -; cdr3_aa: CASSSESNTGELFF; cdr3_nt: TGTGCCAGCAGCTCAGAATCGAACACCGGGGAGCTGTTTTTT
clone_size: -; j_call: TRBJ2-5; v_call: TRBV14; d_call: TRBD2; cdr3_aa: CASSQDPLAGYQETQYF; cdr3_nt: TGTGCCAGCAGCCAAGATCCTCTAGCGGGGTACCAAGAGACCCAGTACTTC
clone_size: -; j_call: TRBJ1-2; v_call: TRBV6-5; d_call: -; cdr3_aa: CASSYSTPTLTGYGYTF; cdr3_nt: TGTGCCAGCAGTTACTCCACACCCACCCTAACAGGCTATGGCTACACCTTC
clone_size: once; j_call: TRBJ1-2; v_call: TRBV11-2; d_call: -; cdr3_aa: CASSALEGYGYTF; cdr3_nt: TGTGCCAGCAGCGCCTTAGAGGGCTATGGCTACACCTTC
clone_size: -; j_call: TRBJ2-5; v_call: TRBV6-5; d_call: TRBD2; cdr3_aa: CASSYLGLAGDYSPETQYF; cdr3_nt: TGTGCCAGCAGTTACCTTGGACTAGCGGGAGACTACAGCCCAGAGACCCAGTACTTC
clone_size: many; j_call: TRBJ1-3; v_call: TRBV7-8; d_call: TRBD1; cdr3_aa: CASSLYVGGQVLSGNTIYF; cdr3_nt: TGTGCCAGCAGCTTATATGTCGGTGGACAGGTCCTCTCTGGAAACACCATATATTTT
clone_size: many; j_call: TRBJ2-6; v_call: TRBV20-1; d_call: -; cdr3_aa: CSARSRRERAGANVLTF; cdr3_nt: TGCAGTGCTAGATCCCGCAGGGAACGCGCTGGGGCCAACGTCCTGACTTTC
clone_size: few; j_call: TRBJ2-7; v_call: TRBV5-8; d_call: -; cdr3_aa: CASSSMDSYEQYF; cdr3_nt: TGTGCCAGCAGCTCAATGGACAGCTACGAGCAGTACTTC
clone_size: many; j_call: TRBJ1-6; v_call: TRBV15; d_call: -; cdr3_aa: CATSSLLGNGPLHF; cdr3_nt: TGTGCCACCAGCTCCCTACTCGGAAACGGACCCCTCCACTTT
clone_size: many; j_call: TRBJ2-5; v_call: TRBV7-8; d_call: TRBD1; cdr3_aa: CASSPQQGRGETQYF; cdr3_nt: TGTGCCAGCAGCCCACAACAGGGGCGAGGGGAGACCCAGTACTTC
clone_size: many; j_call: TRBJ2-5; v_call: TRBV9; d_call: -; cdr3_aa: CASSWDTKETQYF; cdr3_nt: TGTGCCAGCAGCTGGGACACAAAAGAGACCCAGTACTTC
clone_size: -; j_call: TRBJ1-1; v_call: TRBV15; d_call: TRBD1; cdr3_aa: CATSRAGQGAHTEAFF; cdr3_nt: TGTGCCACCAGCAGAGCCGGACAGGGGGCTCACACTGAAGCTTTCTTT
clone_size: many; j_call: TRBJ2-2; v_call: TRBV7-9; d_call: TRBD2; cdr3_aa: CASSPVLAGGTGELFF; cdr3_nt: TGTGCCAGCAGCCCGGTGTTAGCGGGAGGTACCGGGGAGCTGTTTTTT
clone_size: many; j_call: TRBJ2-5; v_call: TRBV12-3/TRBV12-4; d_call: TRBD1; cdr3_aa: CASSKLRDRGAETQYF; cdr3_nt: TGTGCCAGCAGCAAACTCCGGGACAGGGGGGCAGAGACCCAGTACTTC
clone_size: many; j_call: TRBJ2-2; v_call: TRBV19; d_call: -; cdr3_aa: CASMLAESTGELFF; cdr3_nt: TGTGCCAGTATGTTAGCGGAGAGCACCGGGGAGCTGTTTTTT
clone_size: few; j_call: TRBJ2-3; v_call: TRBV10-3; d_call: -; cdr3_aa: CAISASPSGLSTDTQYF; cdr3_nt: TGTGCCATCAGTGCCAGTCCATCTGGGTTGAGCACAGATACGCAGTATTTT
clone_size: -; j_call: TRBJ1-1; v_call: TRBV7-2; d_call: -; cdr3_aa: CASSHSARANTEAFF; cdr3_nt: TGTGCCAGCAGCCACTCGGCCAGGGCGAACACTGAAGCTTTCTTT
clone_size: many; j_call: TRBJ2-7; v_call: TRBV7-6; d_call: -; cdr3_aa: CASSSPGAPLEQYF; cdr3_nt: TGTGCCAGCAGCAGCCCGGGGGCCCCGTTGGAGCAGTACTTC
clone_size: few; j_call: TRBJ2-5; v_call: TRBV5-1; d_call: -; cdr3_aa: CASGKTGELKETQYF; cdr3_nt: TGCGCCAGCGGCAAGACAGGAGAGTTAAAAGAGACCCAGTACTTC
clone_size: few; j_call: TRBJ2-5; v_call: TRBV6-1; d_call: TRBD1; cdr3_aa: CASSEAAGTGYTQETQYF; cdr3_nt: TGTGCCAGCAGTGAAGCGGCCGGGACAGGGTATACCCAAGAGACCCAGTACTTC
clone_size: -; j_call: TRBJ1-2; v_call: TRBV9; d_call: TRBD1; cdr3_aa: CASSLTGEVTGYTF; cdr3_nt: TGTGCCAGCAGCCTGACAGGGGAGGTGACTGGCTACACCTTC
clone_size: -; j_call: TRBJ1-1; v_call: TRBV7-2; d_call: -; cdr3_aa: CASSLDLKNTEAFF; cdr3_nt: TGTGCCAGCAGCTTGGACCTAAAGAACACTGAAGCTTTCTTT
clone_size: many; j_call: TRBJ2-5; v_call: TRBV19; d_call: -; cdr3_aa: CASSSVGFQETQYF; cdr3_nt: TGTGCCAGTAGTTCGGTGGGGTTCCAAGAGACCCAGTACTTC
clone_size: many; j_call: TRBJ1-1; v_call: TRBV11-3; d_call: -; cdr3_aa: CASSYRLNTEAFF; cdr3_nt: TGTGCCAGCAGCTACCGGCTGAACACTGAAGCTTTCTTT
clone_size: many; j_call: TRBJ2-2; v_call: TRBV7-9; d_call: -; cdr3_aa: CASSRIRGDTGELFF; cdr3_nt: TGTGCCAGCAGCAGAATAAGGGGAGACACCGGGGAGCTGTTTTTT
clone_size: -; j_call: TRBJ1-2; v_call: TRBV7-2; d_call: -; cdr3_aa: CASSLVFLPGYYGYTF; cdr3_nt: TGTGCCAGCAGCTTAGTTTTTTTACCCGGGTATTATGGCTACACCTTC
clone_size: -; j_call: TRBJ1-1; v_call: TRBV7-9; d_call: TRBD1; cdr3_aa: CASSTNRGTNTEAFF; cdr3_nt: TGTGCCAGCAGCACAAACAGGGGGACGAACACTGAAGCTTTCTTT
clone_size: few; j_call: TRBJ1-1; v_call: TRBV20-1; d_call: -; cdr3_aa: CSARDRATGVTEAFF; cdr3_nt: TGCAGTGCTAGAGATCGGGCCACAGGTGTCACTGAAGCTTTCTTT
clone_size: -; j_call: TRBJ2-5; v_call: TRBV29-1; d_call: TRBD2; cdr3_aa: CSVDPLAGGGTQYF; cdr3_nt: TGCAGCGTAGACCCGCTAGCGGGGGGGGGGACCCAGTACTTC
clone_size: many; j_call: TRBJ2-6; v_call: TRBV29-1; d_call: -; cdr3_aa: CSVPSGRFISGANVLTF; cdr3_nt: TGCAGCGTCCCCTCCGGCAGGTTCATTTCTGGGGCCAACGTCCTGACTTTC
clone_size: -; j_call: TRBJ2-2; v_call: TRBV12-3/TRBV12-4; d_call: TRBD1; cdr3_aa: CASRDRSWNGELFF; cdr3_nt: TGTGCCAGCCGGGACAGGTCGTGGAACGGGGAGCTGTTTTTT
clone_size: -; j_call: TRBJ2-7; v_call: TRBV7-2; d_call: -; cdr3_aa: CASSLISSGTVSYEQYF; cdr3_nt: TGTGCCAGCAGCTTGATCAGTTCCGGGACCGTCTCCTACGAGCAGTACTTC